This T cell receptor beta chain was captured by sequencing in a study of shared clonotypes between healthy human individuals. As for the study in general: The cohort had a couple of women and three men, ages 18 to 49.

Several immunoSEQ 96-well plates shared each subset's DNA, each plate a replicate. In the original workflow: Filtering differed for immunoSEQ, which gave only junction sequences without quality scores. Data came from immunoSEQ multiplex PCR; TCRdb stores just in-frame clones and leaves some out. V and J calls and clone size are as listed in that table; D and trimming were resolved from the DNA. The sample shows roughly 2,000,000 clones, approximately 92% of them seen only once. Trimming took 4 bases from V and 2 from J, leaving 25 bases between them. The CDR3 is 18 amino acids. The germline CDR1 and CDR2 sequences are SGHTS and YDEGEE. Naive-designated CD8 cells lacked CD45RO, were positively enriched for CCR7, and omitted terminally differentiated effector memory CD45RA+ cells. Caucasian adults living in Nashville, Tennessee, provided all samples.

The chain employs TRBV5-8 and TRBJ2-7; D is perhaps TRBD1 (6 bases). The TCR comes from a man aged 18 to 29 in good health. Some clones in this sample may be carry-over from other donors' samples. Sequencing input: naive CD8+ T cells from PBMCs. CDR3 sequence: CASSPPLGQGQIPYEQYF. In nucleotides, the CDR3 is TGTGCCAGCAGCCCCCCCCTTGGGCAGGGACAAATTCCCTACGAGCAGTACTTC.